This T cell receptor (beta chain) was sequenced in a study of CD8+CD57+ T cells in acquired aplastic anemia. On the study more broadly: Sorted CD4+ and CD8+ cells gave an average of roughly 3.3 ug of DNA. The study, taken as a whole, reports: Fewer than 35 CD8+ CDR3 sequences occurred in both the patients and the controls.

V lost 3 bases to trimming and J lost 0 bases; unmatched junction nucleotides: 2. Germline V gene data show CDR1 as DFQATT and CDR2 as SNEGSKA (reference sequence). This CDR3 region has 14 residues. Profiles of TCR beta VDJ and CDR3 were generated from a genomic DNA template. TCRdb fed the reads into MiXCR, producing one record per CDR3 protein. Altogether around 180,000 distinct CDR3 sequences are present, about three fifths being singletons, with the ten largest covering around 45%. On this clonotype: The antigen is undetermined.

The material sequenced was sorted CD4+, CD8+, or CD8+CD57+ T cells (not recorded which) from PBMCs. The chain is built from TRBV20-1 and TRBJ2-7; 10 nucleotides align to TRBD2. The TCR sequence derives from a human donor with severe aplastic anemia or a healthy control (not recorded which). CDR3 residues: CSASRTSGSYEQYF. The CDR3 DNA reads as TGCAGTGCTAGTCGGACTAGCGGCTCCTACGAGCAGTACTTC.